This entry features one TCR beta chain sequence. This specimen comes from a study of blood T cell repertoires in COVID-19. Germline CDR1 is LNHNV and CDR2 is YYDKDF (reference sequence). V lost 3 bases and J 0 bases, leaving 8 bases between the germline ends. The CDR3 is made up of 14 amino acids. TCRdb keeps only in-frame clones here, not all; method: immunoSEQ multiplex PCR. In the table there are some 490,000 clones, less than 90% of which are singletons. The rearrangement joins TRBV15 to TRBJ1-1; D unclear. This receptor was obtained from an older woman who had recovered from COVID-19. Sequenced sample: PBMCs or T cells enriched from blood (not recorded which). The CDR3 reads CATSRAHLNTEAFF. For the CDR3, the DNA is TGTGCCACCAGCAGGGCTCATTTGAACACTGAAGCTTTCTTT. Filled out from reference TRBV15 and TRBJ1-1, the complete variable domain reads DAMVIQNPRYQVTQFGKPVTLSCSQTLNHNVMYWYQQKSSQAPKLLFHYYDKDFNNEADTPDNFQSRRPNTSFCFLDIRSPGLGDTAMYLCATSRAHLNTEAFFGQGTRLTVV.